The 7 T cell receptor beta chains presented below share a single source sample, sequenced in a study of blood T cell repertoires in COVID-19 (dated by TCRdb to between 2020 and 2021). Receptors were amplified or captured by the immunoSEQ multiplex PCR assay. Drawn from immuneACCESS, this table holds only the in-frame rearrangements with V and J called that TCRdb kept. Clones are partly lost; checked studies trace under half to an unresolved V gene and leave the rest unexplained. This sample has some 350,000 clones in its table, and over 70% of those were observed once. The ten largest clones capture approximately 3.1% of the sample. Sequences were obtained from peripheral blood. Source of these receptors: a man aged 25-45 years with active or convalescent COVID-19.

The chain recombines TRBV5-4 with TRBJ2-1; D gene uncertain. The CDR3 consists of 16 residues. Germline CDR1 and CDR2: SGHNT and YYREEE (reference sequence). The germline V and J ends were trimmed by 3 bases and 3 bases, with 16 bases remaining between them. The DNA for the CDR3 is TGTGCCAGCAGCTCCCGTACAGCCCCCTACTACAATGAGCAGTTCTTC. It codes for CASSSRTAPYYNEQFF.

A few counts support this clone. The chain has TRBV15 and TRBJ2-3; D not resolved. The CDR3 has 14 residues. V lost 0 bases to trimming and J lost 5 bases, with 9 bases between them. Germline V gene lookup returns CDR1 LNHNV and CDR2 YYDKDF (reference sequence). The CDR3 region has the DNA TGTGCCACCAGCAGAGATCGCGAGATAGATACGCAGTATTTT. Translated: CATSRDREIDTQYF.

This chain connects TRBV6-1 to TRBJ2-5; D is possibly TRBD1 (6 bases). This CDR3 has 13 amino acids. V shed 6 bases and J shed 2 bases, with 10 bases lying between them. Germline assignment: CDR1 MNHNS and CDR2 SASEGT. The CDR3 bases are TGTGCCAGCAGCACAGGGCTACAAGAGACCCAGTACTTC. Translation gives CASSTGLQETQYF.

The chain employs TRBV29-1 and TRBJ2-7, with 12 bases that match TRBD2. The CDR3 runs to 13 residues. CDR1 SQVTM and CDR2 ANQGSEA come from the germline V gene. J gave up 4 bases and V 7 bases, and 5 bases lay outside the gene matches. The CDR3 coding sequence is TGCAGCGCTAAGACTAGCGGGAGTTACGAGCAGTACTTC. Translated, it gives CSAKTSGSYEQYF.

This clone has a handful of counts. The J gene is TRBJ1-4, the V gene TRBV23-1, with TRBD1 matching 8 bases. TRBV23-1 is annotated as an ORF whose role is uncertain. The CDR3 is made up of 17 amino acids. With 4 bases clipped from V and 4 bases from J, the junction kept 11 bases outside the gene matches. In DNA form, the CDR3 reads TGCGCCAGCAGTCGAGGACAACGGGACAGGCTTAATGAAAAACTGTTTTTT. Protein: CASSRGQRDRLNEKLFF.

The rearrangement links TRBV7-8 to TRBJ1-1; TRBD1 matches at 12 bases. Germline trimming cut 5 bases from V and 4 bases from J; bases unmatched to any gene: 11. The CDR3 is 17 residues long. From germline, CDR1 is SGHVS and CDR2 FQNEAQ. CDR3 in amino acids: CASSSSGTGGRVTEAFF. CDR3 DNA sequence: TGTGCCAGCAGCAGCTCCGGGACAGGGGGCCGGGTCACTGAAGCTTTCTTT.

V gene TRBV7-6 combines with J gene TRBJ2-1; 9 bases align to TRBD2. The J segment lost 3 bases and the V segment lost 6 bases, leaving 6 bases of the junction unmatched. Germline CDR1 and CDR2: SGHVS and FNYEAQ. The CDR3 covers 15 residues. The CDR3 region has the DNA TGTGCCAGCAGAACCGCGGGGGGGGACTACAATGAGCAGTTCTTC. Amino acids: CASRTAGGDYNEQFF.